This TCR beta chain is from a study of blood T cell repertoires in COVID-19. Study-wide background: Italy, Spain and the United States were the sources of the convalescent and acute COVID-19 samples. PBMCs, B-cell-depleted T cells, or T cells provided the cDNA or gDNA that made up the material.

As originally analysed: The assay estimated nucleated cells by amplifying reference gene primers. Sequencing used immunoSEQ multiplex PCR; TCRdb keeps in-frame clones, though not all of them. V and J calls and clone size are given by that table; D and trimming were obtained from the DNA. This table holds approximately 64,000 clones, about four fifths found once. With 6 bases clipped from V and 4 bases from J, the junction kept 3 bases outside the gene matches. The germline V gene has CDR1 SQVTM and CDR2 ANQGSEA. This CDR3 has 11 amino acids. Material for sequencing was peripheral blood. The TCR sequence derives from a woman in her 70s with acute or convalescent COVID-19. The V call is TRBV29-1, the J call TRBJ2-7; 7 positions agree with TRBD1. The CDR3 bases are TGCAGCGTGCAACAGGGGTACGAGCAGTACTTC. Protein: CSVQQGYEQYF.